The source of this T cell receptor beta chain is a study of control samples from healthy donors and cancer patients. Generated by immunoSEQ multiplex PCR, the TCRdb table keeps only in-frame clones and is missing some. The sample records 150,000 or so clones, approximately 90% being singletons. The CDR3 totals 14 residues. Germline trimming cut 6 bases from V and 1 base from J; bases unmatched to any gene: 0. Per the germline V gene, CDR1 is MNHEY and CDR2 is SVGAGI. Sequenced input: blood. The chain joins TRBV6-5 to TRBJ2-1, with 10 bases matching TRBD2. The sequence was obtained from a woman aged 45-59 years in good health. Here the CDR3 reads CASRLAGSYNEQFF. The CDR3 nucleotides read TGTGCCAGCAGACTAGCGGGATCCTACAATGAGCAGTTCTTC.